Included here is one T cell receptor beta chain sequence, with context. The table lists this clonotype with many counts. Its target antigen remains unknown. Base-call qualities are not available, and no considerably larger clone is one nucleotide away. Library preparation employed multiplex PCR. Sequencing used an Illumina HiSeq 4000. To build TCR beta libraries, CDR3 regions were amplified by Arm-PCR using iRepertoire HTBI primers. PCR products were gel purified before sequencing. On the authors' methods: A total of under 80 TRBV and some 15 TRBJ segments were identified across samples and were used for gene usage analysis of CDR3 amino acid clonotypes. COPE and FqMerger were used to merge filtered high-quality paired reads into contigs. BLAST was used to align contigs to IMGT TRBV, TRBD and TRBJ reference genes, with CDR3 defined following IMGT. Any clonotype with a frequency above 0.1% was counted as a highly expanded clone. Shannon entropy was used to measure repertoire diversity, and the Gini coefficient was used to measure V-J evenness. Clonotypes shared by more than one individual were considered public. In-frame beta chains were kept once TCRdb had trimmed the public reads at Q25 with fastp and called clones with MiXCR. Every distinct CDR3 protein forms one entry, paired with its most common genes and DNA. These V and J calls are TCRdb output, not the study's own analysis. In all, the sample holds 520,000 or so distinct CDR3 sequences, and 12% of those were seen once. The ten most abundant clones make up roughly 9.3% of the sample.

Sample time point, as interpreted from the label and publication: newly diagnosed GD, antithyroid drugs for less than 3 months. For both TCR sequencing and RNA sequencing, RNA was extracted from PBMCs using TRIzol. The diagnosis of Graves' disease followed American Thyroid Association guidelines. Patients for the study were recruited at an endocrinology department in Xi'an, China. Each patient gave approximately 10 milliliters of peripheral blood, collected in an EDTA anticoagulant tube. Ficoll Paque Plus density gradient separation was used to isolate PBMCs, and no additional T cell sorting was done. An Agilent 2100 Bioanalyzer and agarose gel were used to check RNA quality, while a NanoDrop 2000 measured RNA concentration. These data come from a study of regulatory T cells in long-lasting Graves disease (dated by TCRdb to the early 2020s). Study-wide context: In the newly diagnosed Graves' disease group, patients had been taking antithyroid drugs for less than 3 months. Peripheral blood TCR sequencing and RNA sequencing compared persistent Graves' disease patients with newly diagnosed Graves' disease patients. The study took place in China and was registered as a clinical trial. TCR sequencing covered some 13 persistent and some 20 newly diagnosed Graves' disease patients, some 33 samples in total.

The full study reports these points: Compared with newly diagnosed patients, persistent Graves' disease patients had lower TCR Shannon entropy and fewer highly expanded clones, which suggests clonal expansion. Preferential use of TRBV28, TRBJ1-2 and TRBJ2-5 was observed in persistent disease, whereas TRBV20-1 and TRBJ2-1 were favored in newly diagnosed disease. The study examined only peripheral blood because the primary lesion, thyroid tissue, could not be accessed. Sequencing and analysis were restricted to the TCR beta chain. As a limitation, the authors acknowledged that the small sample size may reduce accuracy. Persistent patients shared more public clonotypes among themselves (around 3,000) than newly diagnosed patients did (about 970).

The germline V gene (reference sequence) provides CDR1 DFQATT and CDR2 SNEGSKA. V loses 0 bases of germline sequence and J loses 8 bases, and the interval between the two ends is 16 bases. Counted from cysteine to phenylalanine, this CDR3 has 14 amino acids. Only the CDR3 portion is preserved as DNA: 42 bases, with reading frame beginning at the first base. These data are also associated with another study on T cells in Graves' hyperthyroidism and ophthalmopathy. As the second paper documents: A patient counted as having stable Graves' hyperthyroidism if no progression to ophthalmopathy occurred over 18 months of follow-up. Hyperthyroidism patients were newly diagnosed, had a disease duration of under 2 months, and were aged 18 to 65 years. Exclusion was applied to patients with uncontrolled infections, other autoimmune diseases, pregnancy or lactation. Diagnoses were established on the basis of clinical symptoms, serum thyroxine and TRAb, thyroid ultrasound, and orbital computed tomography. For the first round of RT-PCR on the TCR CDR3, the HTBI primer set was used together with the Qiagen OneStep RT-PCR kit. Blood samples also contained most of the expanded thyroid clonotypes (frequency above 0.001), which suggests that blood repertoires may reflect thyroid immune responses. A 13 V-J signature model separated ophthalmopathy from stable hyperthyroidism, with 87.88% sensitivity and roughly 81% specificity in cross-validation and 80%/75% in testing. In validation, the model predicted progression to ophthalmopathy a median of about 6 months before onset, with approximately 71% sensitivity and 72.22% specificity. To identify distinguishing TCR V-J signatures, a discovery cohort of 90 to 100 patients was used, comprising 40 to 45 with Graves' ophthalmopathy and 57 with stable Graves' hyperthyroidism. An independent validation cohort of 18 to 20 hyperthyroidism patients and about 16 patients who later progressed to ophthalmopathy tested prospective prediction of ophthalmopathy. For training and testing, the roughly 97 patients in the discovery cohort were randomly divided in a 7:3 ratio. The study also compared thyroid tissue and blood T-cell repertoires from more than five Graves' hyperthyroidism patients. Once sampling was done, hyperthyroidism patients were given methimazole at a starting dose of 30 mg daily, whereas ophthalmopathy patients were given high-dose intravenous methylprednisolone. A second multiplex PCR round built the libraries, followed by size selection and purification. Sequencing of the libraries was done on an Illumina HiSeq2000 using paired-end 100 bp reads. SOAPnuke was used to process the raw data, throwing out any read that contained adapters or uncalled bases, had a mean Phred below 15, or lacked an exact constant-primer or identifier match. COPE v1.2.5 was used to merge high-quality paired reads, and clonotypes were defined as unique nucleotide sequences. MiTCR v1.1 was used to align clonotypes to the IMGT TRBV, TRBD and TRBJ reference segments. Only V-J combinations with frequency above 0.0001, covering about 99% of repertoires, were analysed. A TCS score was defined as the ratio of F50 (clonal expansion) to E x V (chaos), with BLOSUM62-based TCRdist applied between CDR3 peptides within each V-J. Welch's t-statistics and random forest reduced roughly 540 V-J features to roughly 13, which were used in a naive Bayes classifier (R e1071). No statistical method was used to fix the sample size in advance, and group allocation was not hidden from the investigators. TCR Vbeta CDR3 sequencing of 135 peripheral blood samples (43 ophthalmopathy, under 80 hyperthyroidism and approximately 17 progressor patients) is reported in the paper.

The chain employs TRBV20-1 and TRBJ1-2, and perhaps TRBD1 as D gene, on 6 matching bases. Sequencing was performed on peripheral blood mononuclear cells (PBMCs), taken at new diagnosis, from a patient treated with antithyroid drugs. The source of this sequence is a woman in her 30s with Graves disease. Donor details come from another sample of the same person, matched by shared clones. The CDR3 sequence is CSAREPGPQGGYTF. The DNA is TGCAGTGCTAGAGAGCCAGGGCCCCAGGGGGGCTACACCTTC.